The T cell receptor (beta chain) under discussion was sequenced for a study of CD8 T cells in Susac syndrome. About 0.5 to 1 ug RNA was reverse transcribed with random hexamers. Across 54 Vbeta and 13 Jbeta, TCR beta CDR3 was amplified with immunoSEQ multiplex PCR. TCRdb reprocessed the immunoSEQ multiplex PCR reads via MiXCR and lists one record per CDR3 protein. The sample lists approximately 100,000 distinct CDR3 sequences, 96% occurring once. This CDR3 has 15 amino acids. Losses at the gene ends were 3 bases for V and 2 bases for J; bases not matched to a gene: 0. Germline assignment: CDR1 MGHRA and CDR2 YSYEKL.

The source of this sequence is a human donor in good health. Sequenced sample: CD4+ T cells from PBMCs. The chain combines TRBV4-1 with TRBJ2-1; 11 bases align to TRBD2. The CDR3 here is CASSQTSGTYNEQFF. In DNA form, the CDR3 reads TGCGCCAGCAGCCAGACTAGCGGGACCTACAATGAGCAGTTCTTC.